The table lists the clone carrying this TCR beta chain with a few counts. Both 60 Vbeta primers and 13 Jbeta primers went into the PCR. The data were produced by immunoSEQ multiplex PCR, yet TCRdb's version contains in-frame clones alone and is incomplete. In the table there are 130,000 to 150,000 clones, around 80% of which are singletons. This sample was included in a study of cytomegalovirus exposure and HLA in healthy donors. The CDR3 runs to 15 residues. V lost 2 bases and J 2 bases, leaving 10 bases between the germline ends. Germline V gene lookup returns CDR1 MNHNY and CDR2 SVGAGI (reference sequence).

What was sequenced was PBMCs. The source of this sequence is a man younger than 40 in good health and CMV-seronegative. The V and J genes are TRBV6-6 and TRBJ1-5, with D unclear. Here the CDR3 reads CASSYDGGGNQPQHF. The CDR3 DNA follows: TGTGCCAGCAGTTACGATGGAGGTGGCAATCAGCCCCAGCATTTT.